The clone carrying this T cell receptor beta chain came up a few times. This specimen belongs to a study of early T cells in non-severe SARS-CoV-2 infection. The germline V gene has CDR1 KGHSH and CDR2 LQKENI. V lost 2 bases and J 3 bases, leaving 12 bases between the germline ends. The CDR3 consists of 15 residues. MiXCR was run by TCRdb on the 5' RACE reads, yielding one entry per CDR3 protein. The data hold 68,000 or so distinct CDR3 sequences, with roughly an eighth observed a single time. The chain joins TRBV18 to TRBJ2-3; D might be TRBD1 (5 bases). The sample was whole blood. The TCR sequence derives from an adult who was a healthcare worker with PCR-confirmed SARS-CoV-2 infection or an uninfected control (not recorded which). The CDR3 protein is CASSPAGKGTDTQYF. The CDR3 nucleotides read TGTGCCAGCTCACCAGCAGGGAAAGGGACAGATACGCAGTATTTT.